A selection of T cell receptor beta chains follows, all from one sample in a study of OX40 agonist ivuxolimab in advanced cancers. Sequenced by immunoSEQ multiplex PCR; TCRdb stores in-frame clones only, minus some. The data show about 80,000 clones, with around 86% seen just once and roughly 0.25% held by the top ten. Specimen: CD4+ or CD8+ T cells sorted from blood, collected in a trial of the OX40 agonist ivuxolimab. These receptors all stem from an adult with an advanced solid tumor such as melanoma, head and neck, liver or kidney cancer. CDR3s include the opening cysteine and the closing phenylalanine or tryptophan. D genes are given only for firm matches. Clone size is stated in some rows and not others, as once, few, many or a class when expanded.

TRBJ1-2	TRBV5-4	-	-	TGTGCCAGCAGGCCACAGGGACCATCTAACTATGGCTACACCTTC	CASRPQGPSNYGYTF
TRBJ2-7	TRBV28	-	-	TGTGCCAGCAATTCAAGCCCCTACGAGCAGTACTTC	CASNSSPYEQYF
TRBJ2-3	TRBV7-7	-	-	TGTGCCAGCAGCCAACTTGGGTCTGCAGATACGCAGTATTTT	CASSQLGSADTQYF
TRBJ2-7	TRBV13	-	TRBD1	TGTGCCAGCAGCTTAGGAGGACAGGGCTATAGCGAGCAGTACTTC	CASSLGGQGYSEQYF
TRBJ2-3	TRBV11-2	-	-	TGTGCCAGCAGCTCACCGGGACTGTACACAGATACGCAGTATTTT	CASSSPGLYTDTQYF
TRBJ1-1	TRBV5-6	-	-	TGTGCCAGCAGCTCGGGGTGGTTTGGGATTGAAGCTTTCTTT	CASSSGWFGIEAFF
TRBJ2-7	TRBV7-8	-	-	TGTGCCAGCAGCTTAGCTGGGCAGTTCTCCTACGAGCAGTACTTC	CASSLAGQFSYEQYF
TRBJ1-2	TRBV9	few	-	TGTGCCAGCAGCTTTCTGGTTTGGGGGGACAGCTACACCTTC	CASSFLVWGDSYTF
TRBJ2-3	TRBV7-9	-	-	TGTGCCAGCAGCCCCGACCATACAGATACGCAGTATTTT	CASSPDHTDTQYF
TRBJ2-1	TRBV18	once	-	TGTGCCAGCTCACCACAGGTGACTGACTTACCGGATGAGCAGTTCTTC	CASSPQVTDLPDEQFF
TRBJ2-1	TRBV11-2	-	-	TGTGCCAGCAGCTTTAAACAGGACAATGAGCAGTTCTTC	CASSFKQDNEQFF
TRBJ2-1	TRBV5-1	-	TRBD1	TGCGCCAGCAGCCGGACAGGCTTCGACAATGAGCAGTTCTTC	CASSRTGFDNEQFF
TRBJ2-7	TRBV2	-	-	TGTGCCAGCAATAGTCGGACAGCCTACGAGCAGTACTTC	CASNSRTAYEQYF
TRBJ2-1	TRBV4-1	-	-	TGCGCCAGCAGCCAAGGCCCACAGGGTTCCCAGTTCTTC	CASSQGPQGSQFF
TRBJ2-2	TRBV10-3	-	TRBD2	TGTGCCATCAGAGCTAGCGGGGGCCTTGACGGGGAGCTGTTTTTT	CAIRASGGLDGELFF